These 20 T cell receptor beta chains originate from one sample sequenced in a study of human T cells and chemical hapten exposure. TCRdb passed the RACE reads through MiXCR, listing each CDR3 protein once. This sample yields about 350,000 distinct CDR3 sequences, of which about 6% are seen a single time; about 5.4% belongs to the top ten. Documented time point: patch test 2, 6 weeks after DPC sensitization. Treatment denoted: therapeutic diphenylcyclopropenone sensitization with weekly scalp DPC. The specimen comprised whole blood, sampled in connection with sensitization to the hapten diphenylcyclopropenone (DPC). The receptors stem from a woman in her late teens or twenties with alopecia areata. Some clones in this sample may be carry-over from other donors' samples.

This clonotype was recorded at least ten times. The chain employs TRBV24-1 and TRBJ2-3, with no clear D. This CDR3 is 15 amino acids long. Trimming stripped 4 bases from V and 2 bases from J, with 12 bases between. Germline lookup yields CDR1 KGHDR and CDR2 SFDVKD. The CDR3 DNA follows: TGTGCCACCAGTGAAAGGGCAACGGACACAGATACGCAGTATTTT. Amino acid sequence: CATSERATDTDTQYF.

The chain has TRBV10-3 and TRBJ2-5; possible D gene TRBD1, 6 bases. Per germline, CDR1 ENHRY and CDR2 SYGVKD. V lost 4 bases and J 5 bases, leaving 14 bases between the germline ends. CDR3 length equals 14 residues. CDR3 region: CAISGNRVGETQYF. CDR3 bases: TGTGCCATCAGTGGAAACAGGGTCGGGGAGACCCAGTACTTC.

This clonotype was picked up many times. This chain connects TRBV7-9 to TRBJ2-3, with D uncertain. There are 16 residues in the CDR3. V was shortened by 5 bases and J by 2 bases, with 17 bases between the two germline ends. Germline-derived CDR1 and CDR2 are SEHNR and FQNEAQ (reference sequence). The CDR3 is CASSREVGSLTDTQYF. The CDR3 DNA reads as TGTGCCAGCAGCCGAGAAGTAGGCAGCCTCACAGATACGCAGTATTTT.

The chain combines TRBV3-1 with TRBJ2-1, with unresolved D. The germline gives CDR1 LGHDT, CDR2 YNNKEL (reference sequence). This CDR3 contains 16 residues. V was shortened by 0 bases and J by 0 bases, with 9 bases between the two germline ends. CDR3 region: CASSQERLSSYNEQFF. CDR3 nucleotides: TGTGCCAGCAGCCAAGAGAGACTTAGCTCCTACAATGAGCAGTTCTTC.

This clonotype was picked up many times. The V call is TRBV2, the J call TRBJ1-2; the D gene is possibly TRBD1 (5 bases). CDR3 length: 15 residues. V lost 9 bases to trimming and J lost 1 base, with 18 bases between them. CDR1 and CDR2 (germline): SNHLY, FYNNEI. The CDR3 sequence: CASGAGSYLNYGYTF. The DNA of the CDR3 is TGTGCCAGTGGGGCAGGATCCTACCTTAACTATGGCTACACCTTC.

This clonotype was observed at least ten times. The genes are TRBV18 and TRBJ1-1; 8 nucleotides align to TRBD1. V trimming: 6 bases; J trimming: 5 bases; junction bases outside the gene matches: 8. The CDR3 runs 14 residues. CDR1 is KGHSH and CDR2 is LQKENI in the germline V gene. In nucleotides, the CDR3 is TGTGCCAGCTCGCCTGGACAGGGTTGGACTGAAGCTTTCTTT. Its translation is CASSPGQGWTEAFF.

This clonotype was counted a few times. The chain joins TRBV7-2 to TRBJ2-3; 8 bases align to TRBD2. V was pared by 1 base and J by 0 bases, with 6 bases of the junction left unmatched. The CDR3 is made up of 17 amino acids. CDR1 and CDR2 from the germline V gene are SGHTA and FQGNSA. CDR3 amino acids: CASSLGYSGASTDTQYF. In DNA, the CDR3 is TGTGCCAGCAGCTTAGGTTATAGCGGGGCTAGCACAGATACGCAGTATTTT.

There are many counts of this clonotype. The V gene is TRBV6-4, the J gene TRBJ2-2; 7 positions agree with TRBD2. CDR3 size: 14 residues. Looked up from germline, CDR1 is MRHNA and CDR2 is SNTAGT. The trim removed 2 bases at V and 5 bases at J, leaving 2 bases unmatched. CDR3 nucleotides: TGTGCCAGCAGTGACGGGAGGGATACCGGGGAGCTGTTTTTT. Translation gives CASSDGRDTGELFF.

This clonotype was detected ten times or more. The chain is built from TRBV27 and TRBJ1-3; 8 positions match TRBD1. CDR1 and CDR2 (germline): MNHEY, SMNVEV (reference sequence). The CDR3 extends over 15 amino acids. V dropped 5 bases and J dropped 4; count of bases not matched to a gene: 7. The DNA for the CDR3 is TGTGCCAGCAGTCCCTGGACAGGGAACGGAAACACCATATATTTT. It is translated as CASSPWTGNGNTIYF.

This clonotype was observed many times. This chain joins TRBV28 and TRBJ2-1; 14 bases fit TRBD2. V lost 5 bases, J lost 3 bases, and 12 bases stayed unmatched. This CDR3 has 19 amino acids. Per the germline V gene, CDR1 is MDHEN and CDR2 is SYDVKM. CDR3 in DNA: TGTGCCAGCAGTCCAAAAACTTGGACTAGCGGGGGGCACTACAATGAGCAGTTCTTC. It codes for CASSPKTWTSGGHYNEQFF. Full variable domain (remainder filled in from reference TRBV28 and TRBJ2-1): DVKVTQSSRYLVKRTGEKVFLECVQDMDHENMFWYRQDPGLGLRLIYFSYDVKMKEKGDIPEGYSVSREKKERFSLILESASTNQTSMYLCASSPKTWTSGGHYNEQFFGPGTRLTVL.

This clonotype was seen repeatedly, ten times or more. The CDR3 reads CASSFNIAPLGETQYF. The CDR3 nucleotides are TGTGCCAGCAGCTTTAATATCGCCCCACTGGGGGAGACCCAGTACTTC. J is TRBJ2-5 and V is TRBV7-6; no clear D. Germline CDR1 is SGHVS and CDR2 is FNYEAQ. The CDR3 is 16 amino acids. Trimming shortened V by 3 bases and J by 5 bases, and 19 bases separated the two germline ends.

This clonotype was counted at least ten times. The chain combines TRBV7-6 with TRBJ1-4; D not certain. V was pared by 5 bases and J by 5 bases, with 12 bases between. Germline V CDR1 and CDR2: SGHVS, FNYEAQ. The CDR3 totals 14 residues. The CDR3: CASSPLAMNEKLFF. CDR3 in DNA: TGTGCCAGCAGCCCGCTAGCAATGAATGAAAAACTGTTTTTT.

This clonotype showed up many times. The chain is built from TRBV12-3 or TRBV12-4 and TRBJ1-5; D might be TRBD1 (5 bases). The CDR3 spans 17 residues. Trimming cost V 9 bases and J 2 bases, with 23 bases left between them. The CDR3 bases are TGTGCCAGTACACCAGGGAAGACGGGCAGCCGCAATCAGCCCCAGCATTTT. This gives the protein CASTPGKTGSRNQPQHF.

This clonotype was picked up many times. CDR3 DNA sequence: TGTGCCAGCAGACAGGGGGCGAATGCTTTCTTT. The encoded protein is CASRQGANAFF. The genes are TRBV7-2 and TRBJ1-1; 9 positions match TRBD1. Germline CDR1 and CDR2: SGHTA and FQGNSA. V dropped 6 bases and J dropped 11; count of bases not matched to a gene: 4. CDR3 length: 11 residues.

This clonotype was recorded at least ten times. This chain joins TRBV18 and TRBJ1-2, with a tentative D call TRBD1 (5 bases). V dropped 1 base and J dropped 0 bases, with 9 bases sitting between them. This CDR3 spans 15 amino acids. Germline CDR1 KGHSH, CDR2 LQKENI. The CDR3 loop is CASSPLGDANYGYTF. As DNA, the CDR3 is TGTGCCAGCTCACCACTGGGGGACGCTAACTATGGCTACACCTTC.

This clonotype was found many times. The CDR3 DNA sequence: TGTGCCAGCACCCCTGGGACAGGGGCCACAGATACGCAGTATTTT. Protein sequence: CASTPGTGATDTQYF. The chain carries TRBV27 and TRBJ2-3; 10 bases map to TRBD1. V was clipped by 7 bases and J by 2 bases; unmatched bases: 6. The CDR3 spans 15 residues. Germline V gene data show CDR1 as MNHEY and CDR2 as SMNVEV (reference sequence).

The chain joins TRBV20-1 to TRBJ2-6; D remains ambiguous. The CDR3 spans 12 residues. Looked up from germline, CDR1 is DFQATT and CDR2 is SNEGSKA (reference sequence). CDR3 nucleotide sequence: TGCGGCTTCGGACGTACGGCCAACGTCCTGACTTTC. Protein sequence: CGFGRTANVLTF.

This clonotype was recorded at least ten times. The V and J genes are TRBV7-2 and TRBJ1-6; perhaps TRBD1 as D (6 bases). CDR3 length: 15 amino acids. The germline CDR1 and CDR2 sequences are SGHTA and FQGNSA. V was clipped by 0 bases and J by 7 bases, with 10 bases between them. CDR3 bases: TGTGCCAGCAGCTTAGCGCAGGGGCCAAATTCACCCCTCCACTTT. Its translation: CASSLAQGPNSPLHF.

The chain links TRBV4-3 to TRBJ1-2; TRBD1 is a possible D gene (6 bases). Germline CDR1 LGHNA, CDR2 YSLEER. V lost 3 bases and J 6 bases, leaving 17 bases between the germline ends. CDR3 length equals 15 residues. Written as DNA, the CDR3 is TGCGCCAGCAGCCACCCCTCTGGCAGGGGAGATGGCTACACCTTC. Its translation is CASSHPSGRGDGYTF.

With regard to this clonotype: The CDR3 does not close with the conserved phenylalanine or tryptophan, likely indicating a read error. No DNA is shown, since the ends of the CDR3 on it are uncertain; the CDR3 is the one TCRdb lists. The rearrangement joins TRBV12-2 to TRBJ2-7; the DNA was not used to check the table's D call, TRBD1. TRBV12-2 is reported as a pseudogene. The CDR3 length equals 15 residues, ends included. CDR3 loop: CASRLGGVYVYEQYY.